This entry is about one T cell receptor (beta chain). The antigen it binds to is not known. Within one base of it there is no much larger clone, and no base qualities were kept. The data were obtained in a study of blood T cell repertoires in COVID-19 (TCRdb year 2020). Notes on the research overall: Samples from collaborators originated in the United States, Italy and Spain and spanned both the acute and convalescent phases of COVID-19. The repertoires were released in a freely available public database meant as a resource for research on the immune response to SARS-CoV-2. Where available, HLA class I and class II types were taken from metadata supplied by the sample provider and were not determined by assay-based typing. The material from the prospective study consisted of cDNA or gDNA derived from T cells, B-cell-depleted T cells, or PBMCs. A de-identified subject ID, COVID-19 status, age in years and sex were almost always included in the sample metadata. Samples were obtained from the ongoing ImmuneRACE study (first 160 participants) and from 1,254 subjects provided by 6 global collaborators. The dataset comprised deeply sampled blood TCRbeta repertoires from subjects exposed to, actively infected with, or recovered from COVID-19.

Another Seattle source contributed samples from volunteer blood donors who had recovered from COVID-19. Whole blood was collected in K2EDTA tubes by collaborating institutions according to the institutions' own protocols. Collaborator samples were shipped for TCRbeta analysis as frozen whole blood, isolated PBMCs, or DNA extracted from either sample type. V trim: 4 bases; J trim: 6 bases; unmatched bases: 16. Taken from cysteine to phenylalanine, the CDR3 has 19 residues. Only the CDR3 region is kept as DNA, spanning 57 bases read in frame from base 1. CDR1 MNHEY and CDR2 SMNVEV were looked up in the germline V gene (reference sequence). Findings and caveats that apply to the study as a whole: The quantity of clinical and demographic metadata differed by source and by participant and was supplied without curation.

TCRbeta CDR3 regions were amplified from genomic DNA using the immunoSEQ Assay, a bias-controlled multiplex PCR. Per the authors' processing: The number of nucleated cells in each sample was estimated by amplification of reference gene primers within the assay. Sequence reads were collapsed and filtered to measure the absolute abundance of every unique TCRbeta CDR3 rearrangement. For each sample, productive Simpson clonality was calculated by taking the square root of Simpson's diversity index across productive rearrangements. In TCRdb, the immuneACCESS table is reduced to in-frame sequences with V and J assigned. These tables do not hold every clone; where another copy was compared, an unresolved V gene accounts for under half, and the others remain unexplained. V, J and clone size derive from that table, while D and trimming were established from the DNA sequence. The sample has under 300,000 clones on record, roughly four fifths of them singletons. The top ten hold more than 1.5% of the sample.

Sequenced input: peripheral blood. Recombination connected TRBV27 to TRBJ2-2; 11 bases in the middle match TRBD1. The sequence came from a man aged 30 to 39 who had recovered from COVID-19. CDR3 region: CASSSPLRGQGGDPGELFF. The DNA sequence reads TGTGCCAGCAGTTCTCCCCTTCGGGGACAGGGGGGGGATCCCGGGGAGCTGTTTTTT.